The 8 T cell receptor beta chains below were found in one sample sequenced in a study of OX40 agonist ivuxolimab in advanced cancers. Profiled with immunoSEQ multiplex PCR; TCRdb holds only in-frame clones, not every one. The table lists about 50,000 clones, more than 75% of them singletons. Here the sequenced sample was CD4+ or CD8+ T cells sorted from blood, taken in a trial of the OX40 agonist ivuxolimab. Receptors originate from an adult with an advanced solid tumor such as melanoma, head and neck, liver or kidney cancer.

The chain links TRBV28 to TRBJ1-2; D gene uncertain. CDR1 MDHEN and CDR2 SYDVKM come from the germline V gene. This CDR3 region has 13 residues. With 5 bases removed from V and 4 bases from J, the gap between germline ends came to 11 bases. CDR3: CASSPVTGYGYTF. CDR3 in DNA: TGTGCCAGCAGTCCAGTTACTGGCTATGGCTACACCTTC.

V usage is TRBV12-5 and J usage is TRBJ2-7; 7 bases align to TRBD1. The V gene end was trimmed by 4 bases and the J gene end by 1 base; junction bases not matched to a gene: 10. The CDR3 has 16 residues. Germline-derived CDR1 and CDR2 are LGHNT and FRNRAP. This CDR3 is CASGSDRQGGSYEQYF. The DNA for the CDR3 is TGTGCTAGTGGTTCCGATAGACAGGGTGGGTCCTACGAGCAGTACTTC. The full variable domain, completed using reference TRBV12-5 and TRBJ2-7, is DARVTQTPRHKVTEMGQEVTMRCQPILGHNTVFWYRQTMMQGLELLAYFRNRAPLDDSGMPKDRFSAEMPDATLATLKIQPSEPRDSAVYFCASGSDRQGGSYEQYFGPGTRLTVT.

CDR3 nucleotides: TGTGCCAGCCGATACCAAGTGGAAGCTTTCTTT. Translating it yields CASRYQVEAFF. The chain couples TRBV2 to TRBJ1-1; the D is unclear. Trimming removed 8 bases from V and 8 bases from J, with 12 bases in between. CDR3 size: 11 residues. The V gene's germline CDR1 is SNHLY and CDR2 FYNNEI.

The CDR3 here is CASSPGQVEQYF. Here the CDR3 DNA reads TGTGCCAGCTCACCGGGACAGGTCGAGCAGTACTTC. This chain joins TRBV18 and TRBJ2-7, with TRBD1 identical over 8 bases. Germline CDR1 KGHSH, CDR2 LQKENI. CDR3 size: 12 residues. The junction had 1 base not matched to a gene; V was cut back by 3 bases and J by 6 bases.

J is TRBJ2-3 and V is TRBV7-8; perhaps TRBD2 as D (6 bases). Germline V gene sequence: CDR1 SGHVS, CDR2 FQNEAQ. The CDR3 spans 16 residues. Trimming left V 0 bases short and J 4 bases short, with 14 bases between. The CDR3 bases are TGTGCCAGCAGCTTAGCGGGGAGGAGGGAGCCAGATACGCAGTATTTT. It yields the protein CASSLAGRREPDTQYF.

CDR3 coding DNA: TGCGCCAGCAGCTTGGGGAGGACAGGGACGCGGACTGAAGCTTTCTTT. This translates into CASSLGRTGTRTEAFF. This chain joins TRBV5-1 and TRBJ1-1; 8 bases are a match to TRBD1. V trimming: 0 bases; J trimming: 5 bases; junction bases outside the gene matches: 9. There are 16 residues in the CDR3. The V gene's germline CDR1 is SGHRS and CDR2 YFSETQ.

V and J are TRBV5-4 and TRBJ1-3, with D perhaps TRBD1 (5 bases). The V gene lost 0 bases and the J gene lost 0 bases, with 13 bases spanning the gap. Germline CDR1 SGHNT, CDR2 YYREEE (reference sequence). This CDR3 is 17 amino acids long. The CDR3, as DNA: TGTGCCAGCAGCTTGGCTGGGACTTGGAGCTCTGGAAACACCATATATTTT. Its translation is CASSLAGTWSSGNTIYF.

This clone was observed once. This sequence joins TRBV5-1 and TRBJ2-5; the match to TRBD1 covers 10 bases. Germline CDR1 is SGHRS and CDR2 is YFSETQ. CDR3 length: 15 residues. Trimming cost V 0 bases and J 5 bases; bases outside gene matches: 4. The CDR3 DNA follows: TGCGCCAGCAGCTTGGATGGGACAGGGGCCGAGACCCAGTACTTC. Its protein product is CASSLDGTGAETQYF.